This T cell receptor (beta chain) comes out of a study of neurological immune-mediated disorders. Study-wide context: Multiple sclerosis patients numbered approximately 34, of whom about 30 were relapsing-remitting and 3 secondary progressive.

5'RACE with 10-nucleotide random UMIs generated the cDNA. A single run covered 15-18 subjects with over 190 million TCR-beta sequences. MiXCR, applied by TCRdb to the 5' RACE reads, yields one record per CDR3 protein. This repertoire shows about 70,000 distinct CDR3 sequences, approximately 3.3% found once; its top ten account for 4% to 6.5%. This CDR3 contains 15 residues. The V gene's germline CDR1 is MNHEY and CDR2 SVGEGT. Trimming removed 6 bases at V and 2 bases at J, with 14 bases between. This clonotype was counted at least ten times. The clonotype comes from a woman aged 50 to 60 with multiple sclerosis. Sequencing was carried out using PBMCs. The chain employs TRBV6-2 or TRBV6-3 and TRBJ1-5; D remains unclear. CDR3 loop: CASSRGALGNQPQHF. Written as DNA, the CDR3 is TGTGCCAGCAGCCGCGGAGCCTTGGGCAATCAGCCCCAGCATTTT.